This record concerns one T cell receptor beta chain sequence. What it binds is not known. V lost 0 bases to trimming and J lost 5 bases; unmatched junction nucleotides: 3. Germline loops: CDR1 MNHEY, CDR2 SMNVEV (reference sequence). The CDR3 sequence is 16 residues long. This record belongs to a study of cytomegalovirus exposure and HLA in healthy donors. Study conclusions and caveats: Later analysis demonstrated an association between a missense DCLRE1C variant and TCR beta V- and J-gene trimming. A likely sequencing artifact accounted for one observed cluster of highly shared sequence variants.

It was with 60 Vbeta and 13 Jbeta primers that the PCR ran. Repertoires were generated with immunoSEQ multiplex PCR, while TCRdb's copy carries only in-frame clones and drops some. The repertoire holds some 130,000 clones, with approximately 74% as singletons. The TCR originated in a male donor in good health and CMV-seronegative. Sequenced sample: PBMCs. V usage is TRBV27 and J usage is TRBJ2-7; 14 nucleotides match TRBD2. The DNA of the CDR3 is TGTGCCAGCAGTTTATCCGGGACTAGCGGGAGCCACGAGCAGTACTTC. It is translated as CASSLSGTSGSHEQYF.